The clone carrying this T cell receptor (beta chain) was detected ten times or more. Antigen: not known. TCRdb fed the multiplex PCR reads into MiXCR, producing one record per CDR3 protein. The sample includes some 170,000 distinct CDR3 sequences, around 33% of them seen just once. The source of the sample is a study of breast tumors, draining lymph nodes, adjacent tissues. Regarding the study as a whole: Tumor and nontumor repertoires were significantly more similar in luminal-like than in basal-like breast cancer. The data were judged consistent with most tumor T cells coming from lymph node and expanding in tumor. Tumor repertoires ranked between lymph nodes and nontumor tissue in diversity, with V and J gene preferences. The lymph node origin of tumor T cells was framed as consistent with a hypothesis, not demonstrated.

The lymph nodes were axillary draining lymph nodes from breast cancer patients. This CDR3 contains 16 residues. CDR1 is SQVTM and CDR2 is ANQGSEA in the germline V gene. Germline trimming cut 5 bases from V and 2 bases from J; bases unmatched to any gene: 7. This receptor was identified in a female donor with breast cancer. Some clones in this sample may be carry-over from other donors' samples. Sequencing was performed on axillary lymph node tissue. The chain joins TRBV29-1 to TRBJ2-6, with 9 bases aligning to TRBD1. CDR3 residues: CSVTQGALAGANVLTF. CDR3 coding DNA: TGCAGCGTTACACAGGGGGCTCTAGCTGGGGCCAACGTCCTGACTTTC.